Shown below are 15 T cell receptor beta chains from a single sample sequenced in a study of a mutant IDH1 vaccine in newly diagnosed glioma. Only in-frame clones appear in the TCRdb table, and some are missing; sequencing was by immunoSEQ multiplex PCR. This sample has some 51,000 clones; about three quarters occur once, and the top ten carry roughly 4.8%. These receptors lack a known antigen. As to time point: week 5, during vaccination. The investigators gave 300 ug of mutant IDH1 20-mer peptide in each vaccine dose, together with topical imiquimod. This specimen was PBMCs, taken from a glioma patient whose treatment included an IDH1 peptide vaccine. The source is a man aged 45 to 65 with glioma.

The J gene is TRBJ1-2, the V gene TRBV6-5, with 12 bases lining up with TRBD1. V trimming: 6 bases; J trimming: 7 bases; junction bases outside the gene matches: 9. Germline CDR1 MNHEY, CDR2 SVGAGI. The CDR3 runs to 15 residues. In DNA form, the CDR3 reads TGTGCCAGCAGAATTCCGGGACAGGGGGCCGGTGGCTACACCTTC. Translating it yields CASRIPGQGAGGYTF.

This rearrangement joins TRBV5-4 to TRBJ1-2; D perhaps matches TRBD1 (5 bases). The CDR3 length is 13 residues. Trimming took 0 bases from V and 6 from J, leaving 9 bases between them. CDR1 is SGHNT and CDR2 is YYREEE in the germline V gene (reference sequence). The CDR3 bases are TGTGCCAGCAGCTTGGTAAGGGACCATGGCTACACCTTC. This gives the protein CASSLVRDHGYTF.

The chain is built from TRBV9 and TRBJ2-6; D ambiguous. The germline CDR1 and CDR2 sequences are SGDLS and YYNGEE. This CDR3 is 16 amino acids long. Trimming removed 4 bases from V and 2 bases from J, with 13 bases in between. The CDR3 sequence: CASSPRVGTGANVLTF. The CDR3 DNA follows: TGTGCCAGCAGCCCAAGGGTAGGGACTGGGGCCAACGTCCTGACTTTC.

The chain combines TRBV19 with TRBJ1-1; 7 bases are a match to TRBD1. This CDR3 has 13 amino acids. Trimming cost V 1 base and J 8 bases; bases outside gene matches: 4. The germline V gene has CDR1 LNHDA and CDR2 SQIVND (reference sequence). The CDR3 loop is CASSIGGQREAFF. The CDR3 nucleotides read TGTGCCAGTAGTATAGGGGGACAGCGCGAAGCTTTCTTT.

The V gene is TRBV10-3, the J gene TRBJ1-2, with a weak D call TRBD1 (5 bases). The ends were cut back, 2 bases at V and 8 bases at J, with 12 bases in the middle. From germline, CDR1 is ENHRY and CDR2 SYGVKD. The CDR3 extends over 13 amino acids. CDR3 in DNA: TGTGCCATCAGTGAGGGGACTCAGGCGGGCTACACCTTC. Translated, it gives CAISEGTQAGYTF.

The chain is built from TRBV7-2 and TRBJ2-5; no firm D call. CDR1 is SGHTA and CDR2 is FQGNSA in the germline V gene. The CDR3 is 13 residues long. Trimming stripped 1 base from V and 2 bases from J, with 5 bases between. For the CDR3, the DNA is TGTGCCAGCAGCTTAGAGCTTCAAGAGACCCAGTACTTC. This encodes CASSLELQETQYF. Looking up the rest from reference TRBV7-2 and TRBJ2-5 gives the full variable domain: GAGVSQSPSNKVTEKGKDVELRCDPISGHTALYWYRQSLGQGLEFLIYFQGNSAPDKSGLPSDRFSAERTGGSVSTLTIQRTQQEDSAVYLCASSLELQETQYFGPGTRLLVL.

The CDR3 protein is CASSGQGSAYEQYF. In DNA, the CDR3 is TGTGCCAGCAGCGGACAGGGTTCCGCCTACGAGCAGTACTTC. The rearrangement joins TRBV4-2 to TRBJ2-7; 8 bases agree with TRBD1. The CDR3 is 14 amino acids. With V trimmed by 5 bases and J by 2 bases, 5 bases remained unmatched. Germline V gives CDR1 LGHNA, CDR2 YNFKEQ.

The chain links TRBV10-3 to TRBJ2-3, with no clear D. The CDR3 consists of 13 residues. Germline V lookup: CDR1 ENHRY, CDR2 SYGVKD. Trimming stripped 6 bases from V and 0 bases from J, with 7 bases between. The CDR3 nucleotides read TGTGCCATCAGCCAGCAGAGCACAGATACGCAGTATTTT. It encodes CAISQQSTDTQYF.

This clone was counted only a few times. V and J are TRBV9 and TRBJ1-4; the D gene is possibly TRBD1 (6 bases). Germline CDR1 SGDLS, CDR2 YYNGEE. With 0 bases removed from V and 10 bases from J, the gap between germline ends came to 13 bases. The CDR3 extends over 14 amino acids. This CDR3 reads CASSVEGGSGKLFF. The DNA of the CDR3 is TGTGCCAGCAGCGTAGAGGGGGGTAGCGGAAAACTGTTTTTT.

The genes are TRBV7-9 and TRBJ2-7; 9 bases line up with TRBD1. Trimming took 1 base from V and 6 from J; bases not matched to a gene: 7. The CDR3 runs to 15 residues. Germline CDR1 SEHNR, CDR2 FQNEAQ (reference sequence). In DNA, the CDR3 is TGTGCCAGCAGCTTAGGGACAGGGGATTGGTTCGAGCAGTACTTC. Amino acid sequence: CASSLGTGDWFEQYF.

The chain links TRBV27 to TRBJ1-1, with D unclear. This CDR3 is 14 amino acids long. Per germline, CDR1 MNHEY and CDR2 SMNVEV (reference sequence). With 0 bases removed from V and 10 bases from J, the gap between germline ends came to 15 bases. CDR3 residues: CASSLSSGSLGAFF. Written as DNA, the CDR3 is TGTGCCAGCAGTTTATCGTCCGGCTCCCTTGGAGCTTTCTTT.

The V call is TRBV19, the J call TRBJ1-5; D uncertain. Germline-derived CDR1 and CDR2 are LNHDA and SQIVND (reference sequence). The CDR3 has 15 amino acids. The germline V and J ends were trimmed by 6 bases and 4 bases, with 16 bases remaining between them. The CDR3 DNA follows: TGTGCCAGTAGCGACCGGGCCGGTATAAATCAGCCCCAGCATTTT. Its protein product is CASSDRAGINQPQHF.

The J gene is TRBJ2-1, the V gene TRBV5-8; D possibly corresponds to TRBD2 (5 bases). The CDR3 is 12 residues long. The V and J ends lost 0 bases and 7 bases respectively, with 5 bases between them. CDR1 is SGHTS and CDR2 is YDEGEE in the germline V gene. The CDR3 is CASSLGGNEQFF. For the CDR3, the DNA is TGTGCCAGCAGCTTGGGCGGGAATGAGCAGTTCTTC.

This clone showed up just a few times. The rearrangement uses TRBV7-8 and TRBJ1-2, with 10 bases fitting TRBD1. This CDR3 is 16 amino acids long. V trimming: 1 base; J trimming: 4 bases; junction bases outside the gene matches: 6. Germline CDR1 is SGHVS and CDR2 is FQNEAQ. CDR3 coding DNA: TGTGCCAGCAGCTTAGGGGACAGGGGCAAGTTCTATGGCTACACCTTC. Encoded protein: CASSLGDRGKFYGYTF. Drawing the rest from reference TRBV7-8 and TRBJ1-2, the complete variable domain is GAGVSQSPRYKVAKRGQDVALRCDPISGHVSLFWYQQALGQGPEFLTYFQNEAQLDKSGLPSDRFFAERPEGSVSTLKIQRTQQEDSAVYLCASSLGDRGKFYGYTFGSGTRLTVV.

The V call is TRBV29-1, the J call TRBJ1-1; D not resolved. Germline V gene sequence: CDR1 SQVTM, CDR2 ANQGSEA. This CDR3 contains 14 residues. Deletions cut 4 bases from V and 11 bases from J, with 23 bases between. The CDR3 DNA reads as TGCAGCGTTGGGGCCACGAGCTCCCGCGGGCCGGCTTTCTTT. Residues: CSVGATSSRGPAFF.